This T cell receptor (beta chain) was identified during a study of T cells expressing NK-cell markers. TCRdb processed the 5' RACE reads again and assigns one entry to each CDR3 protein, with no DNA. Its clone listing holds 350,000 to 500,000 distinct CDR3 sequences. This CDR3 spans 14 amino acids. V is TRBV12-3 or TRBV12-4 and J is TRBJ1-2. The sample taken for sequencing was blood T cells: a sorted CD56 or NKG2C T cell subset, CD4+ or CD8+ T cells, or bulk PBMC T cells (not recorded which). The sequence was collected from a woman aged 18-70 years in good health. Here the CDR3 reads CASSFQIGAYGYTF.